The 4 T cell receptor beta chains below were found in one sample sequenced in a study of T cells after posttransplantation cyclophosphamide. Data came from immunoSEQ multiplex PCR; TCRdb stores just in-frame clones and leaves some out. Altogether tens of thousands of clones were found in the sample, and no singletons occur. Material for sequencing was PBMCs. The source is a woman aged 55-70 years in good health, CMV-negative, and a related stem cell transplant donor.

This clone was counted at least ten times. This sequence joins TRBV5-1 and TRBJ2-3; 9 bases match TRBD1. CDR1 and CDR2 (germline): SGHRS, YFSETQ. The CDR3 runs to 15 residues. V lost 0 bases, J lost 7 bases, and 6 bases stayed unmatched. The CDR3 DNA reads TGCGCCAGCAGCTTGGGGGACAGGGTTGATTATACGCAGTATTTT. Translating gives CASSLGDRVDYTQYF.

This clone was observed many times. The CDR3, as DNA: TGTGCCAGCAGTTCCGGGAGGGGAGCCAAAAACATTCAGTACTTC. Amino acid sequence: CASSSGRGAKNIQYF. This chain connects TRBV28 to TRBJ2-4, with TRBD2 matching 8 bases. CDR1 and CDR2 (germline): MDHEN, SYDVKM. CDR3 length: 15 residues. The V and J ends lost 4 bases and 0 bases, in that order; junction bases with no gene match: 2.

At least ten counts were recorded for this clone. This rearrangement joins TRBV6-5 to TRBJ1-2; 7 nucleotides align to TRBD1. This CDR3 contains 13 residues. V dropped 6 bases and J dropped 7; count of bases not matched to a gene: 8. In germline, CDR1 is MNHEY, CDR2 SVGAGI. CDR3 region: CASSTSTGSGYTF. Written as DNA, the CDR3 is TGTGCCAGCAGCACTTCGACAGGGTCTGGCTACACCTTC.

This clone showed up many times. V gene TRBV6-1 combines with J gene TRBJ1-6; 8 bases align to TRBD1. V was clipped by 7 bases and J by 5 bases; unmatched bases: 4. This CDR3 region has 14 residues. Germline CDR1 is MNHNS and CDR2 is SASEGT. The CDR3 loop reads CASTATGDNSPLHF. CDR3 nucleotides: TGTGCCAGCACGGCGACAGGGGATAATTCACCCCTCCACTTT.